The 15 T cell receptor beta chains given below trace back to one sample, sequenced in a study of blood T cells in healthy people across ages. Then a second PCR, running roughly 7 to 11 cycles, was carried out with a sample-barcoded 5' primer and a J-beta primer mix. From the 5' RACE reads, TCRdb called clonotypes with MiXCR, one entry per CDR3 protein. The sample holds about 400,000 distinct CDR3 sequences, roughly half seen once. Sequenced sample: blood. The receptors derive from a man between 60 and 75 years old in good health.

The chain employs TRBV29-1 and TRBJ2-7; D gene unclear. CDR3 length: 15 residues. Germline-derived CDR1 and CDR2 are SQVTM and ANQGSEA. V lost 8 bases and J lost 8, with 28 bases in between. In DNA form, the CDR3 reads TGCAGCCTCCCCGTCGAGACCCGTGCCTTCGGCAAGCAGTACTTC. Translating gives CSLPVETRAFGKQYF.

This rearrangement joins TRBV28 to TRBJ2-5, with D possibly being TRBD1 (6 bases). CDR1 and CDR2 from the germline V gene are MDHEN and SYDVKM. The CDR3 sequence is 15 residues long. V lost 6 bases and J lost 0, with 14 bases in between. CDR3 coding DNA: TGTGCCAGCAGCCCCCCCGGACAGTACCAAGAGACCCAGTACTTC. Translated, it gives CASSPPGQYQETQYF.

The CDR3 loop reads CASSAQLVGNNEQFF. The CDR3, as DNA: TGTGCCAGCAGCGCACAACTAGTGGGGAACAATGAGCAGTTCTTC. This chain uses TRBV11-2 with TRBJ2-1, with a possible D match to TRBD2 (5 bases). The CDR3 length is 15 residues. The germline V gene has CDR1 SGHAT and CDR2 FQNNGV. V was cut by 5 bases and J by 5 bases, with 16 bases left in between.

On this clonotype: A clone one base away is much larger, so this may be a read error. This chain connects TRBV10-3 to TRBJ2-7, with unresolved D. CDR1 is ENHRY, CDR2 SYGVKD, per germline. V was pared by 8 bases and J by 3 bases, with 8 bases between. This CDR3 contains 11 residues. The CDR3 DNA follows: TGTGCCATCGAGGAGCGCTACGAGCAGTACTTC. Its protein product is CAIEERYEQYF.

This clonotype was found many times. The V call is TRBV28, the J call TRBJ2-7; unclear D gene. CDR1 is MDHEN and CDR2 is SYDVKM in the germline V gene. The V end lost 3 bases, the J end lost 3 bases, and 9 bases lay between the germline ends. The CDR3 consists of 13 residues. CDR3 protein: CASSLGIHYEQYF. CDR3 sequence (DNA): TGTGCCAGCAGTTTGGGCATTCACTACGAGCAGTACTTC.

The chain carries TRBV2 and TRBJ2-5; no definite D call. V lost 4 bases and J lost 5, with 17 bases in between. CDR3 length equals 15 residues. CDR1 is SNHLY, CDR2 FYNNEI, per germline. The CDR3 spells CASSVTASQVETQYF. CDR3 coding DNA: TGTGCCAGCAGTGTAACAGCCTCGCAGGTGGAGACCCAGTACTTC.

There are a few counts of this clonotype. This chain uses TRBV18 with TRBJ2-5; D is perhaps TRBD2 (6 bases). Per the germline V gene, CDR1 is KGHSH and CDR2 is LQKENI. The length of the CDR3 is 16 residues. With 4 bases removed from V and 2 bases from J, the gap between germline ends came to 17 bases. CDR3 sequence reads: CASSRGGSTGQETQYF. The CDR3 coding sequence is TGTGCCAGCTCACGTGGGGGGTCTACAGGACAAGAGACCCAGTACTTC.

About this clonotype itself: One junction end does not reproduce the germline sequence, and a read error may be involved. This chain joins TRBV6-5 and TRBJ1-5, with TRBD1 identical over 8 bases. CDR3 length: 15 amino acids. Germline CDR1 MNHEY, CDR2 SVGAGI. In DNA, the CDR3 is TGTGCCGGCAGGAGCAGGGGGCCGGGCAATCAGCCCCAGCATTTT. Translated: CAGRSRGPGNQPQHF.

This clonotype was observed at least ten times. This chain connects TRBV27 to TRBJ2-5; D not resolved. Between the trimmed V and J ends, which lost 2 bases and 5 bases, there was a span of 9 bases. From germline, CDR1 is MNHEY and CDR2 SMNVEV (reference sequence). This CDR3 has 13 residues. This chain's CDR3 is CASSLSSSETQYF. In DNA, the CDR3 is TGTGCCAGCAGTTTAAGTAGTTCGGAGACCCAGTACTTC.

The rearrangement links TRBV7-2 to TRBJ2-1; 7 positions match TRBD2. With V trimmed by 4 bases and J by 7 bases, 7 bases remained unmatched. The V gene's germline CDR1 is SGHTA and CDR2 FQGNSA. CDR3 length: 14 residues. DNA of the CDR3: TGTGCCAGCAGCTGGAACGGGAGGTTTAATGAGCAGTTCTTC. Translation gives CASSWNGRFNEQFF.

This rearrangement joins TRBV20-1 to TRBJ2-1; D unclear. The CDR3 runs to 16 residues. The V gene lost 0 bases and the J gene lost 4 bases, with 16 bases spanning the gap. The germline V gene encodes CDR1 DFQATT and CDR2 SNEGSKA (reference sequence). CDR3 loop: CSARDWLELLYNEQFF. DNA for the CDR3: TGCAGTGCTAGAGATTGGCTAGAACTCCTATACAATGAGCAGTTCTTC.

J is TRBJ2-1 and V is TRBV11-1; D possibly corresponds to TRBD2 (5 bases). V gave up 1 base and J gave up 6 bases, with 7 bases separating them. Germline assignment: CDR1 SGHAT and CDR2 FQDESV (reference sequence). The CDR3 loop spans 13 amino acids. The CDR3, as DNA: TGTGCCAGCAGCTTAGGACTATTCAATGAGCAGTTCTTC. Translation: CASSLGLFNEQFF.

This clonotype was recorded a few times. The rearrangement joins TRBV7-8 to TRBJ2-5; no definite D call. There are 12 residues in the CDR3. Germline assignment: CDR1 SGHVS and CDR2 FQNEAQ. The V and J ends lost 3 bases and 4 bases respectively, with 6 bases between them. The CDR3 here is CASSFSRETQYF. CDR3 coding DNA: TGTGCCAGCAGCTTTTCGCGAGAGACCCAGTACTTC.

This clonotype was seen more than once but under ten times. The chain employs TRBV29-1 and TRBJ1-2; 11 bases align to TRBD1. With V trimmed by 5 bases and J by 8 bases, 10 bases remained unmatched. This CDR3 has 14 residues. Per the germline V gene, CDR1 is SQVTM and CDR2 is ANQGSEA. CDR3 sequence: CSVPPGQGVRGYTF. The DNA for the CDR3 is TGCAGCGTTCCTCCGGGACAGGGGGTTCGAGGCTACACCTTC.

This clonotype was counted a few times. This chain joins TRBV3-1 and TRBJ2-7; 10 nucleotides match TRBD2. Per the germline V gene, CDR1 is LGHDT and CDR2 is YNNKEL (reference sequence). J lost 4 bases, V lost 4 bases, and 7 bases had no gene match. The CDR3 is 15 amino acids. The CDR3 sequence is CASSPQAGGPYEQYF. The DNA for the CDR3 is TGTGCCAGCAGCCCCCAAGCGGGAGGGCCGTACGAGCAGTACTTC.